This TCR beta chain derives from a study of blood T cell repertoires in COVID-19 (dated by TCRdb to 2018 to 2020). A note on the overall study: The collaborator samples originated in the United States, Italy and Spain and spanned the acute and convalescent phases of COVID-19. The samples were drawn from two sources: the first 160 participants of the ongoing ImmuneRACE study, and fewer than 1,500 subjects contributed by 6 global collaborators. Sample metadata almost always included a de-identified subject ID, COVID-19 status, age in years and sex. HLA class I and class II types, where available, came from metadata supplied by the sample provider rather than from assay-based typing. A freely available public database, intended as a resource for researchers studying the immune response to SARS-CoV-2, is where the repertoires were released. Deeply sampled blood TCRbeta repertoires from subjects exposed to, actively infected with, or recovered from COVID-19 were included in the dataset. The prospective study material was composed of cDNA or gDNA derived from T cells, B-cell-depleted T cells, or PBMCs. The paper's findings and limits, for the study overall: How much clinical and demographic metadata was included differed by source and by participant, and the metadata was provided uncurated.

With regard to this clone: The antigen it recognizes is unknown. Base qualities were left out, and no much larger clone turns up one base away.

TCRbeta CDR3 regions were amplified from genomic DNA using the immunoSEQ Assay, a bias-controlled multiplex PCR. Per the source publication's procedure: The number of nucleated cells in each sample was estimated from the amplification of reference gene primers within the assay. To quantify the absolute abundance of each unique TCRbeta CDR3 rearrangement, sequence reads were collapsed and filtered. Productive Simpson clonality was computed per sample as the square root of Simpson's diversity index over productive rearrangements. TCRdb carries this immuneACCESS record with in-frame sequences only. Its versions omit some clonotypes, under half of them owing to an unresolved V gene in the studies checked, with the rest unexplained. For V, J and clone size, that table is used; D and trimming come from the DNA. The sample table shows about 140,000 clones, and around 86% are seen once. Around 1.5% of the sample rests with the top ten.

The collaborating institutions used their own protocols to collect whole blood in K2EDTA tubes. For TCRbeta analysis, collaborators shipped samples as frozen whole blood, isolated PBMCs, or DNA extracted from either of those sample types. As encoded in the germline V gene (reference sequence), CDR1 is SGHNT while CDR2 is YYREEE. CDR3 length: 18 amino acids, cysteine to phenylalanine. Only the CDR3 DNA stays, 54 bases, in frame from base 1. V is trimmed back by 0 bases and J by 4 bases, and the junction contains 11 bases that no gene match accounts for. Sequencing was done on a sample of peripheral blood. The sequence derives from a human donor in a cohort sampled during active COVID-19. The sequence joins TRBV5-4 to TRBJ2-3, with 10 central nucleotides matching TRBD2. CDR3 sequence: CASSLARLAGPGADTQYF. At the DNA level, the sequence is TGTGCCAGCAGCTTGGCCAGACTAGCGGGCCCGGGGGCAGATACGCAGTATTTT.